This is a list of T cell receptor beta chains from one sample in a study of post-analysis software for immune sequencing data. MiXCR, applied by TCRdb to the PCR reads, yields one record per CDR3 protein. The table lists under 900,000 distinct CDR3 sequences, roughly 50% of them singletons. Sequenced material: blood. Receptor source: a girl under 18 with multiple sclerosis. Each CDR3 is given with its conserved first and last residue. Fields, in order: D gene, V gene, J gene, clone size, CDR3 protein, CDR3 DNA. D genes are given only for firm matches. Rows give clone size only sometimes, using once, few, many, or a class for an expanded clone.

>-|TRBV29-1|TRBJ1-2|few
CSVEGGRINGYTF
TGCAGCGTTGAAGGGGGGAGGATAAATGGCTACACCTTC
>-|TRBV9|TRBJ2-2|-
CASSSTNTGELFF
TGTGCCAGCAGCTCCACTAATACCGGGGAGCTGTTTTTT
>-|TRBV28|TRBJ2-6|-
CASSPSGTGANVLTF
TGTGCCAGCAGCCCCTCGGGGACCGGGGCCAACGTCCTGACTTTC
>-|TRBV29-1|TRBJ1-1|-
CSVEPPQGITEAFF
TGCAGCGTTGAACCTCCCCAGGGAATTACTGAAGCTTTCTTT
>-|TRBV28|TRBJ1-2|-
CASSSGRGTATDGYTF
TGTGCCAGCAGTTCAGGGAGAGGGACTGCCACCGATGGCTACACCTTC
>TRBD1|TRBV9|TRBJ2-7|-
CASGTGTGSYYKQYF
TGTGCCAGCGGAACCGGGACAGGGTCCTACTACAAGCAGTACTTC
>-|TRBV24-1|TRBJ2-3|once
CATSDSGEGTDTQYF
TGTGCCACCAGTGATTCAGGGGAAGGGACAGATACGCAGTATTTT
>-|TRBV5-1|TRBJ2-5|-
CASIESSMVQETQYF
TGCGCCAGCATCGAGTCCTCTATGGTTCAAGAGACCCAGTACTTC
>TRBD1|TRBV11-2|TRBJ2-7|few
CASSLVMTGPSYEQYF
TGTGCCAGCAGCTTAGTAATGACAGGGCCTTCCTACGAGCAGTACTTC
>-|TRBV29-1|TRBJ2-5|-
CSVDRGNSAETQYF
TGCAGCGTTGACCGGGGTAACTCCGCTGAGACCCAGTACTTC
>-|TRBV29-1|TRBJ2-7|-
CSARDISSYEQYF
TGCAGCGCCCGGGACATTAGCTCCTACGAGCAGTACTTC
>-|TRBV5-1|TRBJ1-5|-
CASSSDTEGSNQPQHF
TGCGCCAGCAGCTCTGACACGGAGGGAAGCAATCAGCCCCAGCATTTT
>TRBD1|TRBV7-2|TRBJ2-1|-
CASSRSRGQSYNEQFF
TGTGCCAGCAGTCGAAGTAGGGGACAGTCATACAATGAGCAGTTCTTC
>TRBD1|TRBV12-3/TRBV12-4|TRBJ2-1|-
CASSPRALGQGADEQFF
TGTGCCAGCAGTCCCAGGGCTCTGGGACAGGGGGCTGATGAGCAGTTCTTC
>-|TRBV2|TRBJ2-3|few
CASSEGAQYF
TGTGCCAGCAGTGAAGGGGCCCAGTATTTT
>TRBD2|TRBV20-1|TRBJ2-1|-
CSARFLAGGSYNEQFF
TGCAGTGCTAGATTCCTAGCGGGAGGCTCCTACAATGAGCAGTTCTTC
>TRBD2|TRBV5-1|TRBJ2-5|-
CASSSWEGETQYF
TGCGCCAGCAGCTCCTGGGAGGGAGAGACCCAGTACTTC
>TRBD2|TRBV18|TRBJ2-1|few
CASSPGLAGGLRNEQFF
TGTGCCAGCTCCCCAGGACTAGCGGGGGGGCTTCGAAATGAGCAGTTCTTC
>TRBD1|TRBV5-1|TRBJ2-2|-
CASSPRDRPTGELFF
TGCGCCAGCAGCCCAAGGGACAGACCAACCGGGGAGCTGTTTTTT
>TRBD1|TRBV29-1|TRBJ2-7|few
CSSRPGQGNHEQYF
TGCAGCTCGCGACCGGGACAGGGGAACCACGAGCAGTACTTC
>TRBD2|TRBV25-1|TRBJ2-1|few
CASGRAGVSGNEQFF
TGTGCCAGCGGACGAGCGGGAGTTTCGGGTAATGAGCAGTTCTTC
>TRBD2|TRBV2|TRBJ2-3|few
CASSARLAGTDTQYF
TGTGCCAGCAGTGCGCGACTAGCGGGAACTGATACGCAGTATTTT
>-|TRBV7-2|TRBJ1-2|few
CASSPQTVAYGYTF
TGTGCCAGCAGCCCTCAGACCGTCGCCTATGGCTACACCTTC